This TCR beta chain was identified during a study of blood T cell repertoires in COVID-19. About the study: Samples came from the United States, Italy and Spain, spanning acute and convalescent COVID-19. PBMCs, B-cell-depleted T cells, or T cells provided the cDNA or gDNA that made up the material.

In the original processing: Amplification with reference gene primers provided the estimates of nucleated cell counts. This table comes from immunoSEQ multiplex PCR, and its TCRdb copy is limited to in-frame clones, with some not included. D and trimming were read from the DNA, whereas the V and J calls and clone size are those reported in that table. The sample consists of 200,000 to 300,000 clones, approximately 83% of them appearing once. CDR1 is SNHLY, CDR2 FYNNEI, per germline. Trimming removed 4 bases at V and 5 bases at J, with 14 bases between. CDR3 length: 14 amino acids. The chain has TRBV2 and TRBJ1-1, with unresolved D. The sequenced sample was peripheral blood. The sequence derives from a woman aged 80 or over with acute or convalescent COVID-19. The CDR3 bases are TGTGCCAGCAGTGTGGTTCACGGAGAGACTGAAGCTTTCTTT. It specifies CASSVVHGETEAFF.